The source of this TCR beta chain is a study of T cell clonality in common variable immunodeficiency (dated by TCRdb to about 2015). CVID samples and control samples contributed equivalent amounts of genomic DNA as sequencing input. For every sample, a 60 bp segment covering the rearranged TCRbeta CDR3 region was amplified and then sequenced. TCRbeta amplification used the immunoSEQ assay, a bias-corrected multiplex PCR with high-throughput sequencing. On the study's bioinformatics: Every unique nucleotide sequence was considered a clone and was annotated with V, D and J genes, copy number and frequency. Sequences were labeled productive if in frame, and non-productive if out of frame or containing stop codons. As previously described, Shannon's entropy was used to calculate clonality. The predicted amino acid sequences of productive clones were used to derive mean CDR3 Kyte-Doolittle hydropathy. Using the R hclust function, scaled V gene usage was clustered hierarchically with Manhattan distance and complete linkage. Sharing of clones by CDR3 amino acid sequence was evaluated through resampling of 12 repertoires per group over 100 rounds. The repertoires were searched for over 60 published EBV-specific TCRbeta sequences and some 230 published CMV-specific TCRbeta sequences. A couple of CVID samples yielding fewer than 10,000 sequences were excluded from analysis, leaving approximately 40 CVID repertoires. TCRdb limited this immuneACCESS table to in-frame rearrangements with V and J called. A share of clones is missing; checked studies link under half to unresolved V genes, and the rest is unexplained. That table furnishes V, J and clone size, whereas the DNA furnished D and trimming. With tens of thousands of clones recorded, this sample contains no clone counted only once. Of the sample, about 13% is held by the ten largest clones.

Most of the CVID patients and most of the healthy controls were of Caucasian heritage. Heparinized peripheral whole blood samples of about 5 to 8.5 ml were obtained from each donor. TCRbeta CDR3 repertoires were sequenced from genomic DNA of adults with common variable immune deficiency (CVID) and healthy adult controls. The control group comprised around 22 healthy adult volunteers, some 12 female and about ten male, aged about 20 to 70 years with a mean age of around 35. Diluted blood was subjected to density centrifugation over Hypaque 1077 or Ficoll-Paque for isolation of peripheral blood mononuclear cells. Genomic DNA was extracted from unsorted mononuclear cells by Qiagen column purification or by a centrifugation-based method. The CDR1 and CDR2 encoded by the germline V gene are SGHRS and YFSETQ. Trimming removed 4 bases from V and 4 bases from J; the gene matches leave 10 bases unexplained. The CDR3, cysteine through phenylalanine, is 16 amino acids long. The 39 bases shown cover part of the CDR3, and their frame starts at base 1.

Here is what the overall study found, with its caveats: The authors noted that sequencing repertoires of T cell subpopulations would be needed to clarify what caused the increased clonality in CVID. Even though DNA input was the same, control samples had an average of approximately 82,000 unique sequences each, compared with some 32,000 in CVID samples. TCRbeta clonality was higher in CVID subjects than in healthy controls (t-test p = 0.018), and the increase was most characteristic of about a third of subjects. Reportedly, TCRbeta sequences from CVID had fewer deletions and N-nucleotide insertions, and highly modified clones with 13 or more V deletions were absent from CVID. CVID subjects shared fewer TCRbeta clones with each other than healthy controls did (p < 0.0001). Differences among patients in the CVID cohort limited the correlations between repertoire features and clinical complications.

At least ten counts were recorded for this clone. Its antigen remains undetermined. The CDR3 end lies 3 residues beyond the end of the read and is filled in from the germline J gene. The sequence came from a person aged 18 to 69 in good health. The receptor chain draws on TRBV5-1 and TRBJ2-2; 7 bases in the junction line up with TRBD1. The sequenced sample was peripheral blood mononuclear cells. This receptor carries the CDR3 CASSLKGGPGTGELFF. The part of the CDR3 DNA that was read is TGCGCCAGCAGCCTAAAAGGGGGCCCGGGCACCGGGGAG.